The 9 T cell receptor beta chains below all came from one sample that was sequenced in a study of T cells in Graves' hyperthyroidism and ophthalmopathy. There were TCR beta CDR3 regions amplified from RNA transcripts. Primed by the HTBI set, a first-round RT-PCR was run on the TCR CDR3. TCRdb ran MiXCR on the multiplex PCR reads and lists one entry per CDR3 protein. The sample lists about 720,000 distinct CDR3 sequences, about 17% occurring once. The sample was blood. The source is a man between 18 and 29 years old with Graves' hyperthyroidism.

Ten or more counts support this clonotype. The chain combines TRBV20-1 with TRBJ1-5; 10 nucleotides match TRBD1. Germline CDR1 is DFQATT and CDR2 is SNEGSKA (reference sequence). Trimming removed 3 bases from V and 7 bases from J; junction bases left unmatched: 6. The CDR3 extends over 14 amino acids. As DNA, the CDR3 is TGCAGTGCTAGGCTGGACAGGGGGAGACAGCCCCAGCATTTT. Its translation is CSARLDRGRQPQHF.

The chain has TRBV7-6 and TRBJ2-7; 14 nucleotides line up with TRBD2. The junction had 12 bases not matched to a gene; V was cut back by 5 bases and J by 6 bases. CDR1 is SGHVS and CDR2 is FNYEAQ in the germline V gene. The CDR3 runs to 17 residues. The CDR3 sequence is CASSILVGLAGGPEQYF. For the CDR3, the DNA is TGTGCCAGCAGCATCCTCGTAGGACTAGCGGGAGGTCCCGAGCAGTACTTC.

This clonotype was counted a few times. The chain couples TRBV20-1 to TRBJ1-4; 8 bases line up with TRBD1. The CDR3 covers 13 residues. Germline trimming cut 2 bases from V and 8 bases from J; bases unmatched to any gene: 4. Germline V gene lookup returns CDR1 DFQATT and CDR2 SNEGSKA (reference sequence). The CDR3 region is CSARHRQGEKLFF. CDR3 in DNA: TGCAGTGCTAGACATAGACAGGGGGAAAAACTGTTTTTT.

This clonotype was seen repeatedly, ten times or more. This sequence joins TRBV5-8 and TRBJ1-1, with TRBD1 identical over 9 bases. The CDR3 is made up of 17 amino acids. Trimming at V came to 3 bases and at J to 4 bases, leaving 13 bases not matched to a gene. CDR1 is SGHTS, CDR2 YDEGEE, per germline. CDR3 amino acids: CASSWMPGQGMGTEAFF. CDR3 DNA sequence: TGTGCCAGCAGCTGGATGCCGGGACAGGGAATGGGCACTGAAGCTTTCTTT. Drawing the rest from reference TRBV5-8 and TRBJ1-1, the complete variable domain is EAGVTQSPTHLIKTRGQQATLRCSPISGHTSVYWYQQALGLGLQFLLWYDEGEERNRGNFPPRFSGRQFPNYSSELNVNALELEDSALYLCASSWMPGQGMGTEAFFGQGTRLTVV.

V and J are TRBV6-1 and TRBJ2-1; D remains ambiguous. This CDR3 has 14 residues. Germline V gene lookup returns CDR1 MNHNS and CDR2 SASEGT. Trimming shortened V by 6 bases and J by 8 bases, and 17 bases separated the two germline ends. The CDR3 protein is CASRPRQAIDEQFF. CDR3 in DNA: TGTGCCAGCAGACCGAGACAAGCAATCGATGAGCAGTTCTTC.

This clonotype was seen a handful of times. V usage is TRBV12-3 or TRBV12-4 and J usage is TRBJ2-2, with D uncertain. With 2 bases removed from V and 1 base from J, the gap between germline ends came to 5 bases. The CDR3 has 14 residues. This chain's CDR3 is CASSLIRNTGELFF. The CDR3 DNA sequence: TGTGCCAGCAGTTTAATTAGGAACACCGGGGAGCTGTTTTTT.

This clonotype has ten or more counts. The chain couples TRBV3-1 to TRBJ2-7; weak D call: TRBD1 (6 bases). CDR1 is LGHDT, CDR2 YNNKEL, per germline (reference sequence). V gave up 6 bases and J gave up 4 bases, with 16 bases separating them. The CDR3 consists of 14 residues. This chain's CDR3 is CASRPGQMAYEQYF. The DNA of the CDR3 is TGTGCCAGCAGACCTGGACAGATGGCGTACGAGCAGTACTTC.

The chain employs TRBV18 and TRBJ2-1; 8 nucleotides align to TRBD1. The ends lost 5 bases at V and 8 bases at J; junction bases unmatched: 2. The CDR3 is 12 residues long. The germline V gene has CDR1 KGHSH and CDR2 LQKENI. CDR3 bases: TGTGCCAGCTCAGCGGACAGGGATGAGCAGTTCTTC. Protein product: CASSADRDEQFF.

This clonotype was seen more than once but under ten times. The rearrangement joins TRBV3-1 to TRBJ2-1, with 11 bases lining up with TRBD2. CDR1 is LGHDT and CDR2 is YNNKEL in the germline V gene (reference sequence). V trimming: 3 bases; J trimming: 8 bases; junction bases outside the gene matches: 6. The CDR3 is made up of 15 amino acids. The CDR3 nucleotides are TGTGCCAGCAGCCATATTAGCGGGGGGGCGGATGAGCAGTTCTTC. Translation: CASSHISGGADEQFF.